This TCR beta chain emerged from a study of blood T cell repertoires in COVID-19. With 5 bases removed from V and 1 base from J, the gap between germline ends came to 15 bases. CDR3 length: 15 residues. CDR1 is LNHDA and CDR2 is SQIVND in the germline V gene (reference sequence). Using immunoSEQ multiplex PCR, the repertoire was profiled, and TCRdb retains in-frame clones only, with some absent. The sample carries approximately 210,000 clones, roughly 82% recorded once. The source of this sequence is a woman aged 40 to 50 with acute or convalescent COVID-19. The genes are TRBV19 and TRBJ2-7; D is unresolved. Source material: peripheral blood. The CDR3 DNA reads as TGTGCCAGTAGTTCGGCCCGAGGTTCGTCCTACGAGCAGTACTTC. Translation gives CASSSARGSSYEQYF.